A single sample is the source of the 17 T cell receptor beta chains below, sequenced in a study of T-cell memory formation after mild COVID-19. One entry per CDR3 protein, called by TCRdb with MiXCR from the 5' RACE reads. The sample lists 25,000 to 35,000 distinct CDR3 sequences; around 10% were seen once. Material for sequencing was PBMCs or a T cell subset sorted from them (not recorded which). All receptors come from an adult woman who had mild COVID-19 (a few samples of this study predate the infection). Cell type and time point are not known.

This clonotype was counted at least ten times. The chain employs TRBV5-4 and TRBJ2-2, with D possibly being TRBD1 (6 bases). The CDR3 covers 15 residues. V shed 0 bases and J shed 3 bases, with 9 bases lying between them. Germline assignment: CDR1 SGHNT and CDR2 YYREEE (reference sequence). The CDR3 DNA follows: TGTGCCAGCAGCTTGGCGGGACAAGACACCGGGGAGCTGTTTTTT. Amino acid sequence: CASSLAGQDTGELFF.

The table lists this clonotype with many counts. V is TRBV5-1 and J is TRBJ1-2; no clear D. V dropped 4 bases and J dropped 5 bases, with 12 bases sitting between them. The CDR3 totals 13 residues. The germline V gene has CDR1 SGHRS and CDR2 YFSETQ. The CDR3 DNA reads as TGCGCCAGCAGCCCCTCCGGAGGGTATGGCTACACCTTC. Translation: CASSPSGGYGYTF.

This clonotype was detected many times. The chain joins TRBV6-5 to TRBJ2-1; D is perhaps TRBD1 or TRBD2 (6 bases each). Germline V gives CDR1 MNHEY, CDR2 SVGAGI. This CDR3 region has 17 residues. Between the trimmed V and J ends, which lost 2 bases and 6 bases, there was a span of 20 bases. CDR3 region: CASSYLPRVGGTNEQFF. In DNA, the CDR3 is TGTGCCAGCAGTTACCTCCCTAGAGTGGGGGGCACCAATGAGCAGTTCTTC.

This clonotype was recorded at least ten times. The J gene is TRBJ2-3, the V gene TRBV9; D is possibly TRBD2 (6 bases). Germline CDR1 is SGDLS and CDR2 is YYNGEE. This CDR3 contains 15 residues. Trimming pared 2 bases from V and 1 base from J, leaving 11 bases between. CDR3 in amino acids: CASSVGTVGTDTQYF. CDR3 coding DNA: TGTGCCAGCAGCGTCGGGACTGTCGGCACAGATACGCAGTATTTT. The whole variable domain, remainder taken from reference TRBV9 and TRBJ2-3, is DSGVTQTPKHLITATGQRVTLRCSPRSGDLSVYWYQQSLDQGLQFLIQYYNGEERAKGNILERFSAQQFPDLHSELNLSSLELGDSALYFCASSVGTVGTDTQYFGPGTRLTVL.

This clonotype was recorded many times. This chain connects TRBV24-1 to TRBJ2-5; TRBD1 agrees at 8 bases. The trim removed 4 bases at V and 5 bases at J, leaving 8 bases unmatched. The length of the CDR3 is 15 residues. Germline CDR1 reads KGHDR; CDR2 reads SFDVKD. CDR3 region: CATSEWTGNEETQYF. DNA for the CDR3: TGTGCCACCAGTGAATGGACAGGGAATGAGGAGACCCAGTACTTC.

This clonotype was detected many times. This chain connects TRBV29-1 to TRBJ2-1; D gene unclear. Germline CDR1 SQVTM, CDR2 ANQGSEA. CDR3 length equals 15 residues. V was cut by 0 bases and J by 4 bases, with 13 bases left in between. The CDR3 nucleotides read TGCAGCGTTGAAGAGGCGTCCCCACCGTACAATGAGCAGTTCTTC. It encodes CSVEEASPPYNEQFF.

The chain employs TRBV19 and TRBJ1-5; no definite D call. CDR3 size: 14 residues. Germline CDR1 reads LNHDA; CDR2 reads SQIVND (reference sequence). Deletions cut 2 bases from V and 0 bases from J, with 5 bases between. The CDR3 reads CASSIQISNQPQHF. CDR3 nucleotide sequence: TGTGCCAGTAGTATACAGATTAGCAATCAGCCCCAGCATTTT.

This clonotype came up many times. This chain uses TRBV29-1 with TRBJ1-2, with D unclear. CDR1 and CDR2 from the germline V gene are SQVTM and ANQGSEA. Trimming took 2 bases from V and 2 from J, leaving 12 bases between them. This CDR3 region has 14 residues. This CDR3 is CSVESWGMNYGYTF. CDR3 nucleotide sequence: TGCAGCGTTGAATCGTGGGGAATGAACTATGGCTACACCTTC.

CDR3 coding DNA: TGCAGTGCTAGAGACTCATTCCAGAGGGGCCTTAAGGTACTCTACAATGAGCAGTTCTTC. Translated: CSARDSFQRGLKVLYNEQFF. The J gene is TRBJ2-1, the V gene TRBV20-1; tentatively, D is TRBD1 or TRBD2 (5 bases each). Germline values: CDR1 DFQATT, CDR2 SNEGSKA (reference sequence). The CDR3 runs 20 residues. Trimming took 0 bases from V and 3 from J, leaving 27 bases between them.

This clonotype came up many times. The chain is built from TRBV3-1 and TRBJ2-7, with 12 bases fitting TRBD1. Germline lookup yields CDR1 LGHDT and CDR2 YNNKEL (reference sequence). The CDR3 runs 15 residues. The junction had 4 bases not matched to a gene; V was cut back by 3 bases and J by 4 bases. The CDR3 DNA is TGTGCCAGCAGCCAGCCGGGACAGGGGGCGTACGAGCAGTACTTC. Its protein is CASSQPGQGAYEQYF.

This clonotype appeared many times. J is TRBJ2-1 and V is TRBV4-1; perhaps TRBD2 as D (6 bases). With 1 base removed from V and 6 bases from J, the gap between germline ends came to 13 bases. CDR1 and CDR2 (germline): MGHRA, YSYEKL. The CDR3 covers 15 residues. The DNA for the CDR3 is TGCGCCAGCAGCCAAGCCATAGCGGCCCTCAATGAGCAGTTCTTC. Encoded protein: CASSQAIAALNEQFF.

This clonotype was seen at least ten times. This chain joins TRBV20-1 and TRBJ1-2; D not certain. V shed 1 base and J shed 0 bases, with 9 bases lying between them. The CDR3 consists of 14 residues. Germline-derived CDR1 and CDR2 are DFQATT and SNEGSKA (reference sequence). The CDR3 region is CSARGQGANYGYTF. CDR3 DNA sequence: TGCAGTGCTAGAGGTCAAGGAGCTAACTATGGCTACACCTTC.

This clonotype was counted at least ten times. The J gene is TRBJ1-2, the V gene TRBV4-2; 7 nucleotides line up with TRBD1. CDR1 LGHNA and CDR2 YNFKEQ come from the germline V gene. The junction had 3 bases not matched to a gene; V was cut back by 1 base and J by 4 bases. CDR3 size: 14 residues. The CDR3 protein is CASSQVGQIYGYTF. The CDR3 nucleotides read TGTGCCAGCAGCCAAGTGGGACAGATCTATGGCTACACCTTC.

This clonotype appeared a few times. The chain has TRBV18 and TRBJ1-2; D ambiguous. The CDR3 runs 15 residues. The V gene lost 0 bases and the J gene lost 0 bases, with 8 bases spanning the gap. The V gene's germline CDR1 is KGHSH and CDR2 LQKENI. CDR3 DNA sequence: TGTGCCAGCTCACCACCGACGGGGTCTAACTATGGCTACACCTTC. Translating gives CASSPPTGSNYGYTF.

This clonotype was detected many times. DNA of the CDR3: TGTGCCAGCAGTTTAAGCCAGGGGTACACCGGGGAGCTGTTTTTT. As protein: CASSLSQGYTGELFF. This chain connects TRBV12-3 or TRBV12-4 to TRBJ2-2, with D perhaps TRBD1 (6 bases). V was cut by 2 bases and J by 3 bases, with 10 bases left in between. There are 15 residues in the CDR3.

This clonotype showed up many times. The CDR3 DNA reads TGTGCCAGCAGCGCAACAGTGAACACTGAAGCTTTCTTT. It yields the protein CASSATVNTEAFF. The rearrangement links TRBV9 to TRBJ1-1, with D uncertain. CDR3 length: 13 residues. Germline CDR1 is SGDLS and CDR2 is YYNGEE. V was shortened by 3 bases and J by 0 bases, with 6 bases between the two germline ends.

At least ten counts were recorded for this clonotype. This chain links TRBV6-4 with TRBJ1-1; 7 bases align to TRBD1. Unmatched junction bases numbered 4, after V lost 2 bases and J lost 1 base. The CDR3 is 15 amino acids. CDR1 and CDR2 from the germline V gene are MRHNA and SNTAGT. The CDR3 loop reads CASSDPRQGNTEAFF. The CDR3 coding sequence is TGTGCCAGCAGTGACCCTAGACAGGGGAACACTGAAGCTTTCTTT.